This T cell receptor beta chain comes out of a study of T cells after yellow fever vaccination. This clonotype was seen more than once but under ten times. V lost 7 bases, J lost 3 bases, and 13 bases stayed unmatched. The CDR3 length is 16 residues. Per the germline V gene, CDR1 is SNHLY and CDR2 is FYNNEI. TCRdb re-analysed the 5' RACE reads in MiXCR, keeping a single row per CDR3 protein. Here the sample spans hundreds of thousands of distinct CDR3 sequences, more than 9% being singletons. The input for sequencing was PBMCs, taken on the day of the yellow fever booster vaccination. This sequence was found in a man aged 30 to 39 who received the YFV17D yellow fever vaccine. This sequence joins TRBV2 and TRBJ2-3; 7 positions agree with TRBD1. CDR3 nucleotide sequence: TGTGCCAGCAAGGGGACAGCCTCGTCAATAACAGATACGCAGTATTTT. It translates to CASKGTASSITDTQYF. Drawing the rest from reference TRBV2 and TRBJ2-3, the complete variable domain is EPEVTQTPSHQVTQMGQEVILRCVPISNHLYFYWYRQILGQKVEFLVSFYNNEISEKSEIFDDQFSVERPDGSNFTLKIRSTKLEDSAMYFCASKGTASSITDTQYFGPGTRLTVL.